These 20 T cell receptor beta chains share one sample of origin, sequenced in a study of OX40 agonist ivuxolimab in advanced cancers. Clones were sequenced by immunoSEQ multiplex PCR, and TCRdb holds only the in-frame ones, with some missing. The sample contains 50,000 or so clones, approximately 80% of which appear only once. The sample consisted of CD4+ or CD8+ T cells sorted from blood, taken in a trial of the OX40 agonist ivuxolimab. All receptors derive from an adult with an advanced solid tumor such as melanoma, head and neck, liver or kidney cancer.

The chain recombines TRBV7-9 with TRBJ1-2, with unresolved D. The CDR3 length is 13 residues. Trimming pared 8 bases from V and 2 bases from J, leaving 12 bases between. Germline V gene sequence: CDR1 SEHNR, CDR2 FQNEAQ (reference sequence). CDR3 protein: CASEIGGNYGYTF. CDR3 nucleotides: TGTGCCAGCGAAATTGGCGGGAACTATGGCTACACCTTC.

Comments on this clone: The junction shows a germline mismatch at one end, possibly a read error. The sample contains more than one DNA sequence encoding this CDR3. The CDR3 region is CASSFQGEGYTF. The CDR3 nucleotides read TGTGCCAGCAGCTTCCAGGGTGAAGGCTACACCTTC. This chain uses TRBV5-1 with TRBJ1-2, with a tentative D call TRBD1 (5 bases). CDR3 size: 12 residues. Germline assignment: CDR1 SGHRS and CDR2 YFSETQ.

This clone appeared a few times. The J gene is TRBJ1-5, the V gene TRBV2; maybe TRBD1 (5 bases). Germline CDR1 SNHLY, CDR2 FYNNEI. This CDR3 contains 14 residues. The V end lost 8 bases, the J end lost 7 bases, and 18 bases lay between the germline ends. CDR3 in DNA: TGTGCCAGCTCAGAGGGGCAGGGCGAGCAGCCCCAGCATTTT. Protein: CASSEGQGEQPQHF.

V usage is TRBV9 and J usage is TRBJ2-1; 13 nucleotides align to TRBD2. The CDR3 contains 17 residues. The ends lost 3 bases at V and 2 bases at J; junction bases unmatched: 5. In germline, CDR1 is SGDLS, CDR2 YYNGEE. CDR3 region: CASSARTSGGTYNEQFF. The CDR3 DNA reads TGTGCCAGCAGCGCCCGGACTAGCGGGGGTACCTACAATGAGCAGTTCTTC.

The genes are TRBV11-3 and TRBJ2-3, with 13 nucleotides matching TRBD2. The CDR3 totals 15 residues. Losses at the gene ends were 4 bases for V and 4 bases for J; bases not matched to a gene: 2. CDR1 is SGHNT and CDR2 is YENEEA in the germline V gene. CDR3 protein: CASSSGLAGADTQYF. CDR3 nucleotides: TGTGCCAGCAGCTCCGGACTAGCGGGAGCAGATACGCAGTATTTT.

The V gene is TRBV5-1, the J gene TRBJ1-1; no definite D call. The CDR3 consists of 14 residues. Germline V gene data show CDR1 as SGHRS and CDR2 as YFSETQ. V was shortened by 4 bases and J by 6 bases, with 16 bases between the two germline ends. The chain's CDR3 is CASSQESGISEAFF. The CDR3 nucleotides read TGCGCCAGCAGCCAAGAATCTGGGATCTCTGAAGCTTTCTTT.

The chain employs TRBV18 and TRBJ1-2; 10 positions agree with TRBD1. After removal of 2 bases from V and 6 bases from J, the junction contained 3 bases not matched to a gene. Per germline, CDR1 KGHSH and CDR2 LQKENI. This CDR3 is built from 14 residues. CDR3 sequence: CASSPGTGENGYTF. The CDR3 nucleotides are TGTGCCAGCTCACCAGGGACAGGGGAAAATGGCTACACCTTC.

In its sample, this clone was seen a few times. V gene TRBV7-6 combines with J gene TRBJ2-2, with D tentatively TRBD1 (6 bases). V lost 1 base, J lost 5 bases, and 14 bases lay in between. This CDR3 is 16 amino acids long. The germline CDR1 and CDR2 sequences are SGHVS and FNYEAQ. The CDR3 sequence: CASSLGQGKGTGELFF. The CDR3 DNA reads TGTGCCAGCAGCTTAGGTCAGGGGAAGGGAACCGGGGAGCTGTTTTTT. The variable domain in full, completed from reference TRBV7-6 and TRBJ2-2, reads GAGVSQSPRYKVTKRGQDVALRCDPISGHVSLYWYRQALGQGPEFLTYFNYEAQQDKSGLPNDRFSAERPEGSISTLTIQRTEQRDSAMYRCASSLGQGKGTGELFFGEGSRLTVL.

This clone was seen a single time. CDR3 residues: CAISEGDVGYTF. The CDR3, as DNA: TGTGCCATCAGTGAGGGGGATGTTGGCTACACCTTC. This chain links TRBV10-3 with TRBJ1-2; D is unclear. Trimming stripped 2 bases from V and 7 bases from J, with 8 bases between. The CDR3 contains 12 residues. Germline assignment: CDR1 ENHRY and CDR2 SYGVKD.

The chain recombines TRBV29-1 with TRBJ2-3, with D tentatively TRBD1 (5 bases). The CDR3 loop spans 12 amino acids. Germline CDR1 is SQVTM and CDR2 is ANQGSEA. V lost 7 bases and J 1 base, leaving 9 bases between the germline ends. The CDR3: CSALTGTDTQYF. CDR3 DNA: TGCAGCGCCCTGACAGGCACAGATACGCAGTATTTT.

The chain combines TRBV11-2 with TRBJ2-1, with 9 bases aligning to TRBD2. V shed 2 bases and J 9 bases; nucleotides not matched to a gene: 11. Germline V gene data show CDR1 as SGHAT and CDR2 as FQNNGV. This CDR3 has 16 amino acids. The CDR3 reads CASSLFAGGALTEQFF. The CDR3 nucleotides read TGTGCCAGCAGCTTATTTGCGGGGGGGGCCCTTACTGAGCAGTTCTTC. The full variable domain, in which reference TRBV11-2 and TRBJ2-1 provide the parts outside the CDR3, is EAGVAQSPRYKIIEKRQSVAFWCNPISGHATLYWYQQILGQGPKLLIQFQNNGVVDDSQLPKDRFSAERLKGVDSTLKIQPAKLEDSAVYLCASSLFAGGALTEQFFGPGTRLTVL.

This chain uses TRBV5-6 with TRBJ1-1; 7 bases are a match to TRBD1. The germline V gene has CDR1 SGHDT and CDR2 YYEEEE. The CDR3 sequence is 15 residues long. With V trimmed by 0 bases and J by 5 bases, 7 bases remained unmatched. CDR3 amino acids: CASSLGGGGGTEAFF. The CDR3 DNA sequence: TGTGCCAGCAGCTTGGGAGGGGGCGGGGGGACTGAAGCTTTCTTT.

Written as DNA, the CDR3 is TGTGCCAGCAGCTTTGGACTAGCGGGGATAACAGGCACAGATACGCAGTATTTT. Its protein product is CASSFGLAGITGTDTQYF. The V and J genes are TRBV7-2 and TRBJ2-3, with TRBD2 matching 12 bases. The ends lost 3 bases at V and 1 base at J; junction bases unmatched: 8. The CDR3 has 18 amino acids. Per the germline V gene, CDR1 is SGHTA and CDR2 is FQGNSA. Variable domain in full (rest from reference TRBV7-2 and TRBJ2-3): GAGVSQSPSNKVTEKGKDVELRCDPISGHTALYWYRQSLGQGLEFLIYFQGNSAPDKSGLPSDRFSAERTGGSVSTLTIQRTQQEDSAVYLCASSFGLAGITGTDTQYFGPGTRLTVL.

The V call is TRBV5-1, the J call TRBJ1-1; tentatively, D is TRBD1 (5 bases). The germline V and J ends were trimmed by 0 bases and 5 bases, with 11 bases remaining between them. Germline V CDR1 and CDR2: SGHRS, YFSETQ. CDR3 length equals 14 residues. Written as DNA, the CDR3 is TGCGCCAGCAGCTTGGGAAACGGGGCAACTGAAGCTTTCTTT. Protein: CASSLGNGATEAFF.

The CDR3 protein is CASSQDSQGAGTGELFF. The CDR3 DNA sequence: TGCGCCAGCAGCCAAGATTCACAGGGGGCGGGTACCGGGGAGCTGTTTTTT. The V gene is TRBV4-3, the J gene TRBJ2-2; 9 positions match TRBD1. This CDR3 spans 17 amino acids. Per germline, CDR1 LGHNA and CDR2 YSLEER. Trimming at V came to 0 bases and at J to 5 bases, leaving 7 bases not matched to a gene.

This chain connects TRBV14 to TRBJ2-1; no firm D call. V was pared by 1 base and J by 10 bases, with 11 bases between. Looked up from germline, CDR1 is SGHDN and CDR2 is FVKESK. The CDR3 covers 13 residues. DNA of the CDR3: TGTGCCAGCAGCCAAGGATCCGGTTGGGAGCAGTTCTTC. This sequence encodes CASSQGSGWEQFF.

The chain joins TRBV5-1 to TRBJ2-7; TRBD2 is a possible D gene (5 bases). This CDR3 region has 16 residues. Trimming left V 4 bases short and J 0 bases short, with 17 bases between. Looked up from germline, CDR1 is SGHRS and CDR2 is YFSETQ. CDR3 sequence (DNA): TGCGCCAGCAGCGCCTCCTCCGGGATGCTCTCCTACGAGCAGTACTTC. Its protein is CASSASSGMLSYEQYF. The full variable domain, completed using reference TRBV5-1 and TRBJ2-7, is KAGVTQTPRYLIKTRGQQVTLSCSPISGHRSVSWYQQTPGQGLQFLFEYFSETQRNKGNFPGRFSGRQFSNSRSEMNVSTLELGDSALYLCASSASSGMLSYEQYFGPGTRLTVT.

The table lists this clone with a count of one. The chain links TRBV19 to TRBJ2-3; 8 bases are a match to TRBD1. Germline CDR1 and CDR2: LNHDA and SQIVND (reference sequence). J was trimmed by 6 bases and V by 7 bases; bases with no gene match: 6. This CDR3 is built from 13 residues. DNA of the CDR3: TGTGCCAGTAATAACAGGGGGGAGGATACGCAGTATTTT. It codes for CASNNRGEDTQYF. Full variable domain (remainder filled in from reference TRBV19 and TRBJ2-3): DGGITQSPKYLFRKEGQNVTLSCEQNLNHDAMYWYRQDPGQGLRLIYYSQIVNDFQKGDIAEGYSVSREKKESFPLTVTSAQKNPTAFYLCASNNRGEDTQYFGPGTRLTVL.

The chain joins TRBV5-8 to TRBJ1-2; 7 bases are shared with TRBD1. The length of the CDR3 is 13 residues. Germline V gene data show CDR1 as SGHTS and CDR2 as YDEGEE. The trim removed 3 bases at V and 6 bases at J, leaving 5 bases unmatched. The DNA of the CDR3 is TGTGCCAGCAGCTGGAGGGGGCAGGATGGCTACACCTTC. This translates into CASSWRGQDGYTF.

This chain joins TRBV2 and TRBJ1-1; possible D gene TRBD1, 5 bases. The CDR3 runs to 12 residues. CDR1 and CDR2 from the germline V gene are SNHLY and FYNNEI. The ends were cut back, 6 bases at V and 1 base at J, with 6 bases in the middle. DNA of the CDR3: TGTGCCAGCAGCGGGGGGAACACTGAAGCTTTCTTT. Translation gives CASSGGNTEAFF.